The text below deals with one TCR beta chain. Its antigen is as yet unknown. Germline V gene sequence: CDR1 SNHLY, CDR2 FYNNEI. The CDR3 consists of 15 residues. Trimming pared 5 bases from V and 1 base from J, leaving 14 bases between. This entry belongs to a study of T cells in Graves' hyperthyroidism and ophthalmopathy. Regions amplified from RNA transcripts were the TCR beta CDR3 regions. The TCR CDR3 was amplified in a first-round RT-PCR using the HTBI primer set. MiXCR, run by TCRdb on the multiplex PCR reads, gives a single entry per CDR3 protein. The sample has over 500,000 distinct CDR3 sequences, over 35% seen once. Study-level results: The model anticipated ophthalmopathy a median about six months pre-onset.

A patient was excluded if there was uncontrolled infection, other autoimmune disease, pregnancy or lactation. Diagnoses were made from clinical symptoms, serum measures (thyroxine and TRAb), thyroid ultrasound and orbital computed tomography. What was sequenced was peripheral blood or thyroid tissue (not recorded which). The chain couples TRBV2 to TRBJ1-1, with a possible D match to TRBD1 (5 bases). This clonotype was obtained from an adult woman with Graves' disease, either hyperthyroidism or ophthalmopathy (not recorded which). The CDR3 DNA is TGTGCCAGCAGTCCTACGGGGCACCAGAACACTGAAGCTTTCTTT. Residues: CASSPTGHQNTEAFF.